This T cell receptor beta chain was sequenced during a study of blood T cell repertoires in COVID-19. Study at large: From the United States, Italy and Spain came samples of acute and convalescent COVID-19.

Source study methods: By means of reference gene primer amplification, nucleated cell counts were estimated. Sequencing used immunoSEQ multiplex PCR; TCRdb keeps in-frame clones, though not all of them. V and J calls and clone size are as listed in that table; D and trimming were resolved from the DNA. The sample has 250,000 to 300,000 clones, about nine tenths seen once. From germline, CDR1 is SNHLY and CDR2 FYNNEI. V shed 6 bases and J 3 bases; nucleotides not matched to a gene: 9. CDR3 length equals 16 residues. All enrollees were about 18 to 95 years old and from fewer than 25 US areas. The clonotype comes from a woman aged 55-69 years who had recovered from COVID-19. Material for sequencing was PBMCs or T cells enriched from blood (not recorded which). The V call is TRBV2, the J call TRBJ1-1; 11 positions agree with TRBD1. The CDR3, as DNA: TGTGCCAGCAGCAGTAGGACAGGGGGCGCATACACTGAAGCTTTCTTT. It is translated as CASSSRTGGAYTEAFF.